These 14 T cell receptor beta chains were all obtained from the same sample, sequenced in a study of metastatic and nonmetastatic thyroid tumors. All patients were untreated before thyroid surgery. TCRdb re-processed the PCR reads through MiXCR. This sample has around 61,000 clones, with 25% to 30% found just once. Sequencing was carried out using blood. The receptors come from a female donor with papillary thyroid cancer or a benign thyroid nodule (not recorded which). Some clones in this sample may be carry-over from other donors' samples.

The CDR3 bases are TGTGCCACCAGTGTCGGAGGCCCAATGCCCCACCTCTATGGCTACACCTTC. This gives the protein CATSVGGPMPHLYGYTF. The V call is TRBV24-1, the J call TRBJ1-2; D is uncertain. The CDR3 consists of 17 residues. With 5 bases removed from V and 4 bases from J, the gap between germline ends came to 22 bases. The germline V gene encodes CDR1 KGHDR and CDR2 SFDVKD.

This clone was found a few times. The chain couples TRBV30 to TRBJ1-6; D is undetermined. This CDR3 spans 16 amino acids. Germline CDR1 reads GTSNPN; CDR2 reads SVGIG (reference sequence). V was trimmed by 3 bases and J by 5 bases, leaving 17 bases between them. The CDR3 DNA follows: TGTGCCTGGAGCCGTGGAGTGTCAACCAATAATTCACCCCTCCACTTT. It encodes CAWSRGVSTNNSPLHF. The whole variable domain, remainder taken from reference TRBV30 and TRBJ1-6, is SQTIHQWPATLVQPVGSPLSLECTVEGTSNPNLYWYRQAAGRGLQLLFYSVGIGQISSEVPQNLSASRPQDRQFILSSKKLLLSDSGFYLCAWSRGVSTNNSPLHFGNGTRLTVT.

This clone was seen a handful of times. The V gene is TRBV6-1, the J gene TRBJ2-7, with 8 bases matching TRBD1. J gave up 5 bases and V 6 bases, and 6 bases lay outside the gene matches. In germline, CDR1 is MNHNS, CDR2 SASEGT. The CDR3 sequence is 13 residues long. CDR3 in DNA: TGTGCCAGCAGCGGACAGGGATTTAACGAGCAGTACTTC. Amino acids: CASSGQGFNEQYF.

Many counts were recorded for this clone. The chain joins TRBV12-3 or TRBV12-4 to TRBJ2-7; no reliable D call. The CDR3 runs 14 residues. V shed 6 bases and J shed 5 bases, with 17 bases lying between them. In DNA, the CDR3 is TGTGCCAGCAGCCCCTCCTACGGTGGTGACGAGCAGTACTTC. Residues: CASSPSYGGDEQYF.

The genes are TRBV30 and TRBJ1-6, with D maybe TRBD1 (6 bases). The V end lost 2 bases, the J end lost 9 bases, and 11 bases lay between the germline ends. The germline V gene has CDR1 GTSNPN and CDR2 SVGIG (reference sequence). The CDR3 is made up of 13 amino acids. The CDR3 coding sequence is TGTGCCTGGAGTTACAGGGAACGTTCACCCCTCCACTTT. Its protein product is CAWSYRERSPLHF.

The chain carries TRBV11-1 and TRBJ2-7; tentative D call: TRBD2 (6 bases). The ends were cut back, 3 bases at V and 6 bases at J, with 18 bases in the middle. The CDR3 has 15 residues. Germline V gene data show CDR1 as SGHAT and CDR2 as FQDESV (reference sequence). The chain's CDR3 is CASSFDGRVGGEQYF. Written as DNA, the CDR3 is TGTGCCAGCAGCTTTGACGGGAGAGTGGGAGGCGAGCAGTACTTC.

This clone was counted a few times. The chain is built from TRBV5-1 and TRBJ2-3; 12 bases align to TRBD2. This CDR3 has 17 amino acids. J lost 5 bases, V lost 2 bases, and 9 bases had no gene match. Germline V gene lookup returns CDR1 SGHRS and CDR2 YFSETQ. In nucleotides, the CDR3 is TGCGCCAGCAGCTTCCAAGGACTAGCGGGGTGGCTAGATACGCAGTATTTT. Translated: CASSFQGLAGWLDTQYF. The whole variable domain, remainder taken from reference TRBV5-1 and TRBJ2-3, is KAGVTQTPRYLIKTRGQQVTLSCSPISGHRSVSWYQQTPGQGLQFLFEYFSETQRNKGNFPGRFSGRQFSNSRSEMNVSTLELGDSALYLCASSFQGLAGWLDTQYFGPGTRLTVL.

This clone showed up many times. A much larger clonotype is one base distant, so this may be a read error. Other DNA sequences in this sample translate to the same CDR3. V gene TRBV20-1 combines with J gene TRBJ1-5; no reliable D call. The V gene's germline CDR1 is DFQATT and CDR2 SNEGSKA (reference sequence). The CDR3 totals 13 residues. DNA of the CDR3: TGCAGCGGGAGGGAAACAAGCAATCAGCCCCAGCATTTT. Protein product: CSGRETSNQPQHF.

This clone was recorded at least ten times. The V and J genes are TRBV5-5 and TRBJ2-5; the D gene could be TRBD1 or TRBD2 (5 bases each). The V gene lost 0 bases and the J gene lost 2 bases, with 11 bases spanning the gap. CDR3 length: 15 amino acids. CDR1 is SGHKS and CDR2 is YYEKEE in the germline V gene (reference sequence). The CDR3 here is CASSLVWDDQETQYF. CDR3 sequence (DNA): TGTGCCAGCAGCTTGGTATGGGACGATCAAGAGACCCAGTACTTC.

This clone was detected a few times. This chain joins TRBV28 and TRBJ1-2; a weak D match, TRBD1 (5 bases). The V gene lost 4 bases and the J gene lost 0 bases, with 9 bases spanning the gap. The CDR3 totals 14 residues. CDR1 and CDR2 from the germline V gene are MDHEN and SYDVKM. CDR3 residues: CASSSGRSNYGYTF. CDR3 coding DNA: TGTGCCAGCAGTTCGGGACGGTCTAACTATGGCTACACCTTC.

This clone was seen a few times. The chain links TRBV6-1 to TRBJ2-1; 11 positions agree with TRBD1. CDR1 and CDR2 (germline): MNHNS, SASEGT. V gave up 5 bases and J gave up 7 bases; unmatched junction bases: 7. CDR3 length: 15 residues. CDR3 region: CASSNPGQGANEQFF. CDR3 nucleotide sequence: TGTGCCAGCAGTAACCCAGGACAGGGGGCGAATGAGCAGTTCTTC.

The chain couples TRBV6-1 to TRBJ2-3; D call uncertain. The V end lost 6 bases, the J end lost 0 bases, and 10 bases lay between the germline ends. Germline V CDR1 and CDR2: MNHNS, SASEGT. This CDR3 spans 14 amino acids. The DNA for the CDR3 is TGTGCCAGCAGCCCCTCTTCTAGCACAGATACGCAGTATTTT. Translated: CASSPSSSTDTQYF.

This clone was observed a handful of times. V and J are TRBV12-5 and TRBJ2-2, with 9 bases lining up with TRBD1. The CDR3 has 14 residues. J gave up 4 bases and V 6 bases, and 3 bases lay outside the gene matches. Per germline, CDR1 LGHNT and CDR2 FRNRAP. The CDR3 sequence is CASGWDRATGELFF. Here the CDR3 DNA reads TGTGCTAGTGGCTGGGACAGGGCCACCGGGGAGCTGTTTTTT.

The chain employs TRBV5-1 and TRBJ2-2; 10 positions agree with TRBD1. This CDR3 has 15 residues. Trimming at V came to 4 bases and at J to 7 bases, leaving 7 bases not matched to a gene. Germline assignment: CDR1 SGHRS and CDR2 YFSETQ. In DNA, the CDR3 is TGCGCCAGCAGCCCGGGACAGGGGTGGCACGGGGAGCTGTTTTTT. It specifies CASSPGQGWHGELFF.